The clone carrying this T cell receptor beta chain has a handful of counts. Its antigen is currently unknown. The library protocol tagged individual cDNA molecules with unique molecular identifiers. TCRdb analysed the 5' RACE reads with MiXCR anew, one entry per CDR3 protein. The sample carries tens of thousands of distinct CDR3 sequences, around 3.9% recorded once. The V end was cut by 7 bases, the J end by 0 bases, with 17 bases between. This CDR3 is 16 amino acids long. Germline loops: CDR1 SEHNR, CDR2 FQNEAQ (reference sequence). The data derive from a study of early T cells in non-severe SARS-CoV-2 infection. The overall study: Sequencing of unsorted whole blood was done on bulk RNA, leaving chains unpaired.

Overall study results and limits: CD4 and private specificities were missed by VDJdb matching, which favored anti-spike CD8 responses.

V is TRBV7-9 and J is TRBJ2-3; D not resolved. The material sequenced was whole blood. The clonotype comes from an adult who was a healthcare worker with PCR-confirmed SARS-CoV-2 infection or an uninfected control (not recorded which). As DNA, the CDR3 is TGTGCCAGCACGCCGTCCCACACTCCTAGCACAGATACGCAGTATTTT. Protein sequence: CASTPSHTPSTDTQYF.